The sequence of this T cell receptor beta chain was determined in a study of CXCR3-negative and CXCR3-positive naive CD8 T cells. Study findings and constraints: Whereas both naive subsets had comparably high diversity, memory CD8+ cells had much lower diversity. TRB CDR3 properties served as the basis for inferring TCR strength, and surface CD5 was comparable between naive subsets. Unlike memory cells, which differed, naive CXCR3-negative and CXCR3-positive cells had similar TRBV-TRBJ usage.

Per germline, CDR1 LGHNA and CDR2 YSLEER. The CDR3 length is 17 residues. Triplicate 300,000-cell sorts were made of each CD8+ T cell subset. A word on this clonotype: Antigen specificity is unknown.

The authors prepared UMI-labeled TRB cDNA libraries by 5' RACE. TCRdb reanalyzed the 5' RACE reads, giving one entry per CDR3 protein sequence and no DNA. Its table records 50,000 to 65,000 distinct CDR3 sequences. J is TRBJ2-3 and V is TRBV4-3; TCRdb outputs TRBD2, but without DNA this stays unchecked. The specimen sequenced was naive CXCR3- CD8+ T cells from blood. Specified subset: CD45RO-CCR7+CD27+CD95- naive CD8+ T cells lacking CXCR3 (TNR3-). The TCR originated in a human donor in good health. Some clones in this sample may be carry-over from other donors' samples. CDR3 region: CASSQEWKSGGTDTQYF.